The 27 T cell receptor beta chains below were found in one sample sequenced in a study of cytomegalovirus exposure and HLA in healthy donors. Generated by immunoSEQ multiplex PCR, the TCRdb table keeps only in-frame clones and is missing some. The sample yields approximately 190,000 clones, approximately 80% seen once. Sequences were obtained from PBMCs. The receptors come from a woman between 25 and 40 years old in good health and CMV-seropositive.

The V gene is TRBV25-1, the J gene TRBJ1-1; D ambiguous. V was pared by 3 bases and J by 3 bases, with 14 bases between. The germline gives CDR1 MGHDK, CDR2 SYGVNS. The length of the CDR3 is 15 residues. In nucleotides, the CDR3 is TGTGCCAGCAGTGATCTTGGTAATACGGACACTGAAGCTTTCTTT. Translated: CASSDLGNTDTEAFF.

Only one count was recorded for this clone. The chain couples TRBV6-5 to TRBJ2-7; 8 bases are shared with TRBD2. The CDR3 is 14 amino acids. Germline V gene data show CDR1 as MNHEY and CDR2 as SVGAGI. The J segment lost 2 bases and the V segment lost 6 bases, leaving 6 bases of the junction unmatched. The CDR3 DNA reads TGTGCCAGCAGGGAAGCGGGAGTTACCTACGAGCAGTACTTC. This codes for CASREAGVTYEQYF.

Note on this clone: Different DNA sequences within this sample yield the same CDR3. The CDR3 spells CASSPGQGTEAFF. The CDR3 coding sequence is TGTGCCAGCTCACCAGGACAGGGGACTGAAGCTTTCTTT. The chain combines TRBV18 with TRBJ1-1; 9 nucleotides align to TRBD1. Unmatched junction bases numbered 0, after V lost 2 bases and J lost 5 bases. The CDR3 totals 13 residues. Per germline, CDR1 KGHSH and CDR2 LQKENI. The whole variable domain, remainder taken from reference TRBV18 and TRBJ1-1, is NAGVMQNPRHLVRRRGQEARLRCSPMKGHSHVYWYRQLPEEGLKFMVYLQKENIIDESGMPKERFSAEFPKEGPSILRIQQVVRGDSAAYFCASSPGQGTEAFFGQGTRLTVV.

The table lists this clone with a few counts. The chain employs TRBV28 and TRBJ2-7, with 12 bases that match TRBD2. Germline V gene sequence: CDR1 MDHEN, CDR2 SYDVKM. The CDR3 has 17 amino acids. After removal of 5 bases from V and 3 bases from J, the junction contained 11 bases not matched to a gene. The CDR3 DNA sequence: TGTGCCAGCAGTCTCATAGGGACTAGCGGGCGGAGCTACGAGCAGTACTTC. Amino acids: CASSLIGTSGRSYEQYF.

The sample holds a few counts of this clone. The chain is built from TRBV6-5 and TRBJ1-2, with 11 bases fitting TRBD1. Trimming at V came to 2 bases and at J to 7 bases, leaving 6 bases not matched to a gene. The CDR3 runs to 15 residues. Germline assignment: CDR1 MNHEY and CDR2 SVGAGI. In nucleotides, the CDR3 is TGTGCCAGCAGTTACACGGGACAGGGGGGAGGTGGCTACACCTTC. Translating gives CASSYTGQGGGGYTF.

This clone was found a few times. The chain employs TRBV19 and TRBJ1-2; 8 nucleotides align to TRBD1. The CDR3 runs to 13 residues. CDR1 is LNHDA, CDR2 SQIVND, per germline (reference sequence). After removal of 8 bases from V and 7 bases from J, the junction contained 9 bases not matched to a gene. CDR3 amino acids: CASEDRERGGYTF. The DNA of the CDR3 is TGTGCCAGTGAGGACAGGGAGCGAGGTGGCTACACCTTC.

The rearrangement joins TRBV6-1 to TRBJ2-7; TRBD1 agrees at 10 bases. Germline loops: CDR1 MNHNS, CDR2 SASEGT. This CDR3 comprises 14 residues. Trimming removed 6 bases from V and 5 bases from J; junction bases left unmatched: 7. The CDR3 DNA is TGTGCCAGCAGGACAGGGGGACAGGGGCACGAGCAGTACTTC. Its translation is CASRTGGQGHEQYF.

This chain links TRBV18 with TRBJ1-2; possible D gene TRBD1, 5 bases. The germline V and J ends were trimmed by 3 bases and 5 bases, with 13 bases remaining between them. The CDR3 covers 14 residues. Germline V gene sequence: CDR1 KGHSH, CDR2 LQKENI. DNA for the CDR3: TGTGCCAGCTCACCTGGGGCAGCTTTTTATGGCTACACCTTC. The encoded protein is CASSPGAAFYGYTF.

The V and J genes are TRBV10-3 and TRBJ2-7; D not resolved. The ends were cut back, 8 bases at V and 2 bases at J, with 10 bases in the middle. Germline loops: CDR1 ENHRY, CDR2 SYGVKD. The CDR3 loop spans 12 amino acids. CDR3 amino acids: CAIAPVTYEQYF. For the CDR3, the DNA is TGTGCCATCGCGCCGGTAACCTACGAGCAGTACTTC.

In nucleotides, the CDR3 is TGTGCCATCTACAGGGGAGCTAACTATGGCTACACCTTC. Translated: CAIYRGANYGYTF. This chain joins TRBV28 and TRBJ1-2; the match to TRBD1 covers 7 bases. The V and J ends lost 10 bases and 0 bases, in that order; junction bases with no gene match: 5. CDR1 is MDHEN and CDR2 is SYDVKM in the germline V gene. CDR3 length: 13 residues.

V gene TRBV5-1 combines with J gene TRBJ2-1; D perhaps matches TRBD2 (5 bases). There are 13 residues in the CDR3. Germline V gene sequence: CDR1 SGHRS, CDR2 YFSETQ. Trimming pared 1 base from V and 8 bases from J, leaving 10 bases between. CDR3 in amino acids: CASSLKGRHEQFF. The CDR3 region has the DNA TGCGCCAGCAGCTTGAAAGGGAGACATGAGCAGTTCTTC.

The rearrangement uses TRBV7-9 and TRBJ2-7; TRBD1 might be the D (7 bases). Germline V lookup: CDR1 SEHNR, CDR2 FQNEAQ (reference sequence). The CDR3 extends over 14 amino acids. The V gene lost 0 bases and the J gene lost 7 bases, with 13 bases spanning the gap. As DNA, the CDR3 is TGTGCCAGCAGCTTAGCAGGGGGCGCGGGGGAGCAGTACTTC. It yields the protein CASSLAGGAGEQYF.

The chain uses TRBV7-6 and TRBJ2-3; 7 bases agree with TRBD1. Germline CDR1 SGHVS, CDR2 FNYEAQ. This CDR3 has 14 amino acids. With 6 bases clipped from V and 5 bases from J, the junction kept 8 bases outside the gene matches. CDR3 nucleotide sequence: TGTGCCAGCAGAAAGGGGGCCAGAGAAGATACGCAGTATTTT. It specifies CASRKGAREDTQYF.

The CDR3: CASSLRGDRGYEQYF. As DNA, the CDR3 is TGCGCCAGCAGCCTACGAGGGGACAGGGGCTACGAGCAGTACTTC. The chain carries TRBV4-1 and TRBJ2-7, with TRBD1 identical over 10 bases. Germline CDR1 MGHRA, CDR2 YSYEKL. Trimming took 4 bases from V and 3 from J; bases not matched to a gene: 6. The CDR3 spans 15 residues.

This chain uses TRBV6-1 with TRBJ1-5, with no clear D. In germline, CDR1 is MNHNS, CDR2 SASEGT. This CDR3 comprises 15 residues. V dropped 3 bases and J dropped 2 bases, with 11 bases sitting between them. This chain's CDR3 is CASSEAGGGNQPQHF. The CDR3 coding sequence is TGTGCCAGCAGTGAGGCGGGCGGGGGCAATCAGCCCCAGCATTTT.

The chain employs TRBV28 and TRBJ2-7; D might be TRBD1 (5 bases). This CDR3 comprises 13 residues. Germline loops: CDR1 MDHEN, CDR2 SYDVKM. Trimming cost V 6 bases and J 6 bases, with 15 bases left between them. CDR3 loop: CASSATDTREQYF. DNA of the CDR3: TGTGCCAGCAGCGCGACAGATACTCGCGAGCAGTACTTC.

The chain employs TRBV5-1 and TRBJ2-1; D unresolved. The CDR3 loop spans 12 amino acids. V was cut by 4 bases and J by 9 bases, with 11 bases left in between. Germline V CDR1 and CDR2: SGHRS, YFSETQ. The CDR3 nucleotides read TGCGCCAGCAGCCCGGGTTGGAGTGAGCAGTTCTTC. This translates into CASSPGWSEQFF.

The chain has TRBV5-1 and TRBJ2-5; 8 bases agree with TRBD2. The CDR3 covers 13 residues. After removal of 4 bases from V and 5 bases from J, the junction contained 4 bases not matched to a gene. Germline V gene lookup returns CDR1 SGHRS and CDR2 YFSETQ. The CDR3 sequence is CASSAGGVETQYF. In nucleotides, the CDR3 is TGCGCCAGCAGCGCGGGAGGAGTGGAGACCCAGTACTTC.

This rearrangement joins TRBV15 to TRBJ2-2; possible D gene TRBD2, 6 bases. The V and J ends lost 5 bases and 8 bases respectively, with 12 bases between them. CDR1 LNHNV and CDR2 YYDKDF come from the germline V gene (reference sequence). The CDR3 extends over 13 amino acids. CDR3 in DNA: TGTGCCACCAGCTCAAGGGAGGTGGGGGAGCTGTTTTTT. It specifies CATSSREVGELFF. Together with reference TRBV15 and TRBJ2-2, the CDR3 gives the full variable domain: DAMVIQNPRYQVTQFGKPVTLSCSQTLNHNVMYWYQQKSSQAPKLLFHYYDKDFNNEADTPDNFQSRRPNTSFCFLDIRSPGLGDTAMYLCATSSREVGELFFGEGSRLTVL.

A single count supports this clone. The rearrangement uses TRBV29-1 and TRBJ2-7; the match to TRBD1 covers 7 bases. The CDR3 is made up of 17 amino acids. CDR1 and CDR2 (germline): SQVTM, ANQGSEA. The trim removed 1 base at V and 1 base at J, leaving 13 bases unmatched. The CDR3, as DNA: TGCAGCGTTGAAGGCCTTGGGACGGTGACAGGGTCCTACGAGCAGTACTTC. It yields the protein CSVEGLGTVTGSYEQYF.

V is TRBV18 and J is TRBJ2-1; TRBD1 agrees at 9 bases. V lost 8 bases to trimming and J lost 3 bases; unmatched junction nucleotides: 8. Germline V lookup: CDR1 KGHSH, CDR2 LQKENI. The CDR3 consists of 15 residues. CDR3 loop: CASLQPGQGYNEQFF. DNA for the CDR3: TGTGCCAGCCTTCAGCCGGGACAGGGCTACAATGAGCAGTTCTTC.

V usage is TRBV27 and J usage is TRBJ2-1; a possible D gene is TRBD1 (6 bases). The V end was cut by 3 bases, the J end by 2 bases, with 11 bases between. Germline CDR1 MNHEY, CDR2 SMNVEV (reference sequence). The CDR3 extends over 15 amino acids. CDR3 amino acids: CASSFYGTPYNEQFF. DNA for the CDR3: TGTGCCAGCAGTTTCTACGGGACACCCTACAATGAGCAGTTCTTC.

The V call is TRBV27, the J call TRBJ2-7; weak D call: TRBD2 (6 bases). Germline CDR1 reads MNHEY; CDR2 reads SMNVEV (reference sequence). This CDR3 contains 17 residues. V dropped 0 bases and J dropped 9 bases, with 24 bases sitting between them. CDR3 protein: CASSLSSLLGEATVQYF. In DNA form, the CDR3 reads TGTGCCAGCAGTTTATCGTCCCTCCTGGGGGAGGCCACGGTGCAGTACTTC.

The chain has TRBV19 and TRBJ2-7; 8 bases are a match to TRBD1. V dropped 8 bases and J dropped 2; count of bases not matched to a gene: 11. Looked up from germline, CDR1 is LNHDA and CDR2 is SQIVND (reference sequence). The CDR3 consists of 15 residues. The CDR3 loop is CASGFRQGRTYEQYF. CDR3 DNA sequence: TGTGCCAGTGGTTTTAGACAGGGGCGAACCTACGAGCAGTACTTC.

The V gene is TRBV7-2, the J gene TRBJ2-7, with unresolved D. Looked up from germline, CDR1 is SGHTA and CDR2 is FQGNSA. The CDR3 consists of 15 residues. V lost 1 base to trimming and J lost 5 bases, with 15 bases between them. As DNA, the CDR3 is TGTGCCAGCAGCTTAGAGTTCCGTTCGGTCCACGAGCAGTACTTC. Its translation: CASSLEFRSVHEQYF.

V is TRBV9 and J is TRBJ2-1; 7 bases align to TRBD2. V lost 4 bases to trimming and J lost 0 bases; unmatched junction nucleotides: 7. This CDR3 contains 16 residues. CDR1 SGDLS and CDR2 YYNGEE come from the germline V gene. CDR3: CASSPRAGSSYNEQFF. The CDR3, as DNA: TGTGCCAGCAGCCCGCGAGCGGGGAGCTCCTACAATGAGCAGTTCTTC.

Worth noting for this clone: Other nucleotide sequences in the sample specify the same CDR3. This chain joins TRBV6-1 and TRBJ1-5; D uncertain. The V end was cut by 2 bases, the J end by 4 bases, with 9 bases between. CDR1 MNHNS and CDR2 SASEGT come from the germline V gene. The CDR3 spans 14 residues. CDR3 sequence (DNA): TGTGCCAGCAGTGAATCTTTATCGAATCAGCCCCAGCATTTT. Protein product: CASSESLSNQPQHF.